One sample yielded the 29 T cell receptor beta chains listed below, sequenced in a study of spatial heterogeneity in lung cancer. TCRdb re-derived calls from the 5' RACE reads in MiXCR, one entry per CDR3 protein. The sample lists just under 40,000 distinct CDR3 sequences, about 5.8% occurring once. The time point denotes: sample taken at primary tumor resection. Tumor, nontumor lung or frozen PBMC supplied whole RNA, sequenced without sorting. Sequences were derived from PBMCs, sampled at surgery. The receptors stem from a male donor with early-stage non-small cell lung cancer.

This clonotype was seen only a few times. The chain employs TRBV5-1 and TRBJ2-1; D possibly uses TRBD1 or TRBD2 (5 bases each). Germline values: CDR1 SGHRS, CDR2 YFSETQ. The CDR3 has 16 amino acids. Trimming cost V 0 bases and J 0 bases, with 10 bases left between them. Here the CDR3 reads CASSLGQRSSYNEQFF. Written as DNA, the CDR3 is TGCGCCAGCAGCTTGGGACAGCGGAGCTCCTACAATGAGCAGTTCTTC.

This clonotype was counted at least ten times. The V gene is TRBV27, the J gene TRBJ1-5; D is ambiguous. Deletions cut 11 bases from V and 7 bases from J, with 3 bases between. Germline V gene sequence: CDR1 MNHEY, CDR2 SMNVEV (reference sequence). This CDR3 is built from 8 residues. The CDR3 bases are TGTGCCGGGCAGCCCCAGCATTTT. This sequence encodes CAGQPQHF.

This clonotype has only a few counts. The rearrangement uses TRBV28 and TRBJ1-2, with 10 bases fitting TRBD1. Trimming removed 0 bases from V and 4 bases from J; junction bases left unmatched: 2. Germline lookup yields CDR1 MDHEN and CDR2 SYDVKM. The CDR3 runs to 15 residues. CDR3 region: CASSLWTGGIYGYTF. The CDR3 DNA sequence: TGTGCCAGCAGTTTATGGACAGGGGGCATCTATGGCTACACCTTC.

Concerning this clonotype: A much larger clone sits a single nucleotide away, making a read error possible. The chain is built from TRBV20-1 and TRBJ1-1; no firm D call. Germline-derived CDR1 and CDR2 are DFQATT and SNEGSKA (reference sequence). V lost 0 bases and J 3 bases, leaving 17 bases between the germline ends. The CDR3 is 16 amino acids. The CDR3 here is CSARDLRVGQYTEAFF. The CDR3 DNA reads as TGCAGTGCTAGAGATCTCCGTGTCGGCCAGTACACTGAAGCTTTCTTT.

This CDR3 is CASSRVAGASTDTQYF. The DNA for the CDR3 is TGTGCCAGCAGCCGCGTTGCGGGGGCGAGCACAGATACGCAGTATTTT. The chain links TRBV3-1 to TRBJ2-3; maybe TRBD2 (7 bases). The CDR3 spans 16 residues. Trimming cost V 4 bases and J 0 bases, with 14 bases left between them. CDR1 is LGHDT and CDR2 is YNNKEL in the germline V gene (reference sequence).

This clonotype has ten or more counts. CDR3 residues: CASNLQNWGRTDTQYF. CDR3 nucleotide sequence: TGTGCCAGCAACCTACAGAACTGGGGTAGAACAGATACGCAGTATTTT. The chain recombines TRBV2 with TRBJ2-3; D gene ambiguous. The CDR3 contains 16 residues. From germline, CDR1 is SNHLY and CDR2 FYNNEI. Between the trimmed V and J ends, which lost 7 bases and 3 bases, there was a span of 20 bases.

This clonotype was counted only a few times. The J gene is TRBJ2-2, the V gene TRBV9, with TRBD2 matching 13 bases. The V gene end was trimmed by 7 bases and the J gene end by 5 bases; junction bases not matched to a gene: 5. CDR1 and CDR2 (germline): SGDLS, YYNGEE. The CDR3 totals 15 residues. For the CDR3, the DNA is TGTGCCAGCGGAAAGACTAGCGGGGGGACCGGGGAGCTGTTTTTT. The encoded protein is CASGKTSGGTGELFF.

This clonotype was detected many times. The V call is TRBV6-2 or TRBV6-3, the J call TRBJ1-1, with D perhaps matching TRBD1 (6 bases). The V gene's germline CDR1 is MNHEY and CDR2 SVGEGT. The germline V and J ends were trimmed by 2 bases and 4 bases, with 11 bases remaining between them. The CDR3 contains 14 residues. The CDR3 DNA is TGTGCCAGCAGTTACGGACAGCGAAGCACTGAAGCTTTCTTT. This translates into CASSYGQRSTEAFF.

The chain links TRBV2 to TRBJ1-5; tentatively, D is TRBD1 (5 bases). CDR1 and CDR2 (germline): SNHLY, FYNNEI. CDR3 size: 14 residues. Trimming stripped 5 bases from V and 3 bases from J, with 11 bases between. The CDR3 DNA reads TGTGCCAGCAGTCCTATGGGACTCAATCAGCCCCAGCATTTT. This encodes CASSPMGLNQPQHF.

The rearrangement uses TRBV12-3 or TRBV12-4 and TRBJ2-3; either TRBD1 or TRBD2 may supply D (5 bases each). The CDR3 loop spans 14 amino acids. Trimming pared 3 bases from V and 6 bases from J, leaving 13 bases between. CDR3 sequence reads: CASSFPGTPDTQYF. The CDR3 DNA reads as TGTGCCAGCAGTTTTCCCGGGACCCCCGATACGCAGTATTTT.

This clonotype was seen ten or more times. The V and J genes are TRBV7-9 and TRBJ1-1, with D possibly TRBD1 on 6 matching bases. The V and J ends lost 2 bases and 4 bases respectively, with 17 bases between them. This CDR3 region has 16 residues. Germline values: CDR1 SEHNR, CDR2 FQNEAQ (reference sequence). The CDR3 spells CASSLWARGVVTEAFF. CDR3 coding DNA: TGTGCCAGCAGCTTATGGGCCAGGGGAGTAGTCACTGAAGCTTTCTTT. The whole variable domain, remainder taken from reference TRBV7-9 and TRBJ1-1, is DTGVSQNPRHKITKRGQNVTFRCDPISEHNRLYWYRQTLGQGPEFLTYFQNEAQLEKSRLLSDRFSAERPKGSFSTLEIQRTEQGDSAMYLCASSLWARGVVTEAFFGQGTRLTVV.

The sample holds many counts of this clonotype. In nucleotides, the CDR3 is TGCAGTGCAGGTGTCGAGCAGTACTTC. Its protein is CSAGVEQYF. This chain connects TRBV20-1 to TRBJ2-7, with no clear D. Trimming stripped 6 bases from V and 6 bases from J, with 6 bases between. The CDR3 has 9 amino acids. CDR1 and CDR2 from the germline V gene are DFQATT and SNEGSKA (reference sequence).

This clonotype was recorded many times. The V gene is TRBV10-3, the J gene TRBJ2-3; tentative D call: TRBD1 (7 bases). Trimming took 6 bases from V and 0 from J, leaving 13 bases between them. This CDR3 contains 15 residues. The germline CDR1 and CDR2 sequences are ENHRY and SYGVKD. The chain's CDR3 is CAIREQGTSTDTQYF. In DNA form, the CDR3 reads TGTGCCATCAGGGAACAGGGGACTAGCACAGATACGCAGTATTTT.

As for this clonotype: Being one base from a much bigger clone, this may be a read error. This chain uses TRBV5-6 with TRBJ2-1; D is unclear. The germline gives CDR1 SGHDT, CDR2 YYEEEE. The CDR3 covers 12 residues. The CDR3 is CASSLAYNEQLF. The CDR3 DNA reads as TGTGCCAGCAGCTTGGCCTACAATGAGCAGTTATTC.

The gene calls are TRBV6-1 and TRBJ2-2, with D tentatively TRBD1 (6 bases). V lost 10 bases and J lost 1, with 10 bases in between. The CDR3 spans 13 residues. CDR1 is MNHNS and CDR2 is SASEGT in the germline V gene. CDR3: CAIPDRNTGELFF. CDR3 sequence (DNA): TGTGCCATCCCGGACAGGAACACCGGGGAGCTGTTTTTT.

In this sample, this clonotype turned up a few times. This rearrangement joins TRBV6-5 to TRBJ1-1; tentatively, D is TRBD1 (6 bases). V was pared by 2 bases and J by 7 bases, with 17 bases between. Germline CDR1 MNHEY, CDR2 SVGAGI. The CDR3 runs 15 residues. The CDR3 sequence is CASSYSGRQGNEAFF. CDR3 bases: TGTGCCAGCAGTTACAGTGGTAGGCAGGGGAATGAAGCTTTCTTT.

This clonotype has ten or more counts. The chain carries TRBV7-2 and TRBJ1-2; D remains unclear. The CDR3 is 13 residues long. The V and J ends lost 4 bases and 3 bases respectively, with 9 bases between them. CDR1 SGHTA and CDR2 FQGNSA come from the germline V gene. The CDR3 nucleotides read TGTGCCAGCAGCTCATTTTCTGACTATGGCTACACCTTC. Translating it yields CASSSFSDYGYTF.

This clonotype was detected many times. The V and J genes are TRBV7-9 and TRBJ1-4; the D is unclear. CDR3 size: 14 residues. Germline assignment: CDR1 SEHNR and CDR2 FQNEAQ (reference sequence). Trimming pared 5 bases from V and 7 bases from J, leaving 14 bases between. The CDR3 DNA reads TGTGCCAGCAGCGTCCGTTCCTCCAGTGAAAAACTGTTTTTT. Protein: CASSVRSSSEKLFF.

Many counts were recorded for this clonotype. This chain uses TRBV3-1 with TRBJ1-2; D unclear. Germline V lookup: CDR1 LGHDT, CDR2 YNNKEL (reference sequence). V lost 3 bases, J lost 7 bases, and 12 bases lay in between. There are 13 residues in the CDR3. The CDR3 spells CASSQRHSSGYTF. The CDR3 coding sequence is TGTGCCAGCAGCCAGAGGCACAGCTCTGGCTACACCTTC. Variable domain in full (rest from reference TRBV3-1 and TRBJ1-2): DTAVSQTPKYLVTQMGNDKSIKCEQNLGHDTMYWYKQDSKKFLKIMFSYNNKELIINETVPNRFSPKSPDKAHLNLHINSLELGDSAVYFCASSQRHSSGYTFGSGTRLTVV.

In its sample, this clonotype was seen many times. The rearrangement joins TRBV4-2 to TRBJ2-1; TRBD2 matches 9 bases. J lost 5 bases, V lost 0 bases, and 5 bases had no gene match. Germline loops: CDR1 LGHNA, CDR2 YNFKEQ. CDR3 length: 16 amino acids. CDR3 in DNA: TGTGCCAGCAGCCAAGAGGGGCGGGGGGGCAACAATGAGCAGTTCTTC. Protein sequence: CASSQEGRGGNNEQFF.

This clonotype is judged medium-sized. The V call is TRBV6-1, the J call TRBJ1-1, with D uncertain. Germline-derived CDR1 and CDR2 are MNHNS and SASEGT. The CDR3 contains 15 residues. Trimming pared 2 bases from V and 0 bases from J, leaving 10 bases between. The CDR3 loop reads CASSEFGGVNTEAFF. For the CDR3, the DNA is TGTGCCAGCAGTGAATTTGGAGGAGTGAACACTGAAGCTTTCTTT.

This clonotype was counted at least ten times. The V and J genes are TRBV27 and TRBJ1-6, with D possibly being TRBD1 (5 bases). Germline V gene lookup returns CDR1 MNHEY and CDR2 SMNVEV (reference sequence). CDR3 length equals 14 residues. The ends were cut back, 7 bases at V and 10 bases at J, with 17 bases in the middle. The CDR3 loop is CASTFGGRGSPLHF. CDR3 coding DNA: TGTGCCAGCACTTTCGGGGGACGGGGATCACCCCTCCACTTT.

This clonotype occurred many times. CDR3 DNA sequence: TGTGCCAGCTCACCCGGGTTGGGGACTGAAGCTTTCTTT. It is translated as CASSPGLGTEAFF. The chain joins TRBV18 to TRBJ1-1; D is uncertain. The germline V gene has CDR1 KGHSH and CDR2 LQKENI. The V gene lost 3 bases and the J gene lost 5 bases, with 10 bases spanning the gap. CDR3 length: 13 amino acids. Based on the CDR3 plus reference TRBV18 and TRBJ1-1, the full variable domain is NAGVMQNPRHLVRRRGQEARLRCSPMKGHSHVYWYRQLPEEGLKFMVYLQKENIIDESGMPKERFSAEFPKEGPSILRIQQVVRGDSAAYFCASSPGLGTEAFFGQGTRLTVV.

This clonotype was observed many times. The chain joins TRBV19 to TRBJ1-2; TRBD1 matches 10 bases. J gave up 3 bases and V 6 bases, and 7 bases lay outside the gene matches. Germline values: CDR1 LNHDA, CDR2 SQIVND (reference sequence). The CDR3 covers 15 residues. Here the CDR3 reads CASSIRDRGDYGYTF. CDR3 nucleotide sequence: TGTGCCAGTAGCATTCGGGACAGGGGTGACTATGGCTACACCTTC.

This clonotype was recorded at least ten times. The CDR3 DNA reads TGTGCCAGCAGCGGAGCCGGGACTAGCCGAGAGACCCAGTACTTC. Amino acids: CASSGAGTSRETQYF. The rearrangement uses TRBV9 and TRBJ2-5; 9 bases fit TRBD2. The CDR3 length is 15 residues. V was pared by 3 bases and J by 4 bases, with 7 bases of the junction left unmatched. Germline CDR1 SGDLS, CDR2 YYNGEE.

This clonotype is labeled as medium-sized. The CDR3 loop reads CATSRYLGGNQPQHF. The CDR3 nucleotides are TGTGCCACCAGCAGATACTTGGGGGGCAATCAGCCCCAGCATTTT. V is TRBV15 and J is TRBJ1-5, with D tentatively TRBD1 (5 bases). The germline CDR1 and CDR2 sequences are LNHNV and YYDKDF (reference sequence). The CDR3 is 15 amino acids. Between the trimmed V and J ends, which lost 2 bases and 2 bases, there was a span of 10 bases.

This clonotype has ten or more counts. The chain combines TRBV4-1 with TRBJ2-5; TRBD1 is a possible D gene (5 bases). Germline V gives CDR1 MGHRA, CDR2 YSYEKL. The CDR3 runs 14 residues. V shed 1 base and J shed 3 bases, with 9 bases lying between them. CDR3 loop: CASSQALGEETQYF. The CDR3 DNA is TGCGCCAGCAGCCAAGCGTTAGGGGAAGAGACCCAGTACTTC.

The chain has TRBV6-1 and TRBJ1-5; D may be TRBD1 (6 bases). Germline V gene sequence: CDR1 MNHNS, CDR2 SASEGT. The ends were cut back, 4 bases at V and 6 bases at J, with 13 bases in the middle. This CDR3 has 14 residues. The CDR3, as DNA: TGTGCCAGCAGTGCGGATGGGGGCCCTCAGCCCCAGCATTTT. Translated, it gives CASSADGGPQPQHF.

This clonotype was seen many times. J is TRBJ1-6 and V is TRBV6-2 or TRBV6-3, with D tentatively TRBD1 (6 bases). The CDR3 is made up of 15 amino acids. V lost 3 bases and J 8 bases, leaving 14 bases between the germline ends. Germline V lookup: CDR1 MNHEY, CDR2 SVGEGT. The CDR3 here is CASSYVGGRDSPLHF. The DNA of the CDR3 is TGTGCCAGCAGTTATGTGGGGGGCCGAGATTCACCCCTCCACTTT.